This is a list of T cell receptor beta chains from one sample in a study of shared clonotypes between healthy human individuals. Profiled with immunoSEQ multiplex PCR; TCRdb holds only in-frame clones, not every one. The sample includes more than 1.2 million clones, just under 99% of them seen just once. The sample taken for sequencing was naive CD4+ T cells sorted from blood. Source of these receptors: a man aged 25 to 40 in good health. Both conserved end residues are part of each CDR3. D genes are given only for firm matches. The size field is filled for only some rows; it gives once, few, many or a size class.

d_gene,len,j_gene,v_gene,abundance,CDR3aa,CDR3nt
TRBD1,13,TRBJ1-1,TRBV11-3,-,CASSLTGTTEAFF,TGTGCCAGCAGCTTGACAGGGACGACTGAAGCTTTCTTT
-,16,TRBJ2-2,TRBV18,once,CASSTVNLRNTGELFF,TGTGCCAGCTCAACCGTGAACTTACGAAACACCGGGGAGCTGTTTTTT
-,12,TRBJ2-1,TRBV6-6,-,CASSRKRNEQFF,TGTGCCAGCAGTCGAAAGCGTAATGAGCAGTTCTTC
-,14,TRBJ1-5,TRBV19,-,CASSQGGGNQPQHF,TGTGCCAGTAGTCAGGGAGGGGGAAATCAGCCCCAGCATTTT
-,13,TRBJ2-7,TRBV28,-,CASSLDSPIQQYF,TGTGCCAGCAGTTTAGATTCCCCAATCCAGCAGTACTTC
TRBD2,17,TRBJ2-1,TRBV7-9,-,CASSAGSLAGRYNEQFF,TGTGCCAGCAGCGCTGGGTCTTTAGCGGGTCGTTACAATGAGCAGTTCTTC
-,11,TRBJ2-7,TRBV5-6,-,CASSFGYEQYF,TGTGCCAGCAGCTTTGGATACGAGCAGTACTTC
-,13,TRBJ2-7,TRBV27,once,CASSFRSVYEQYF,TGTGCCAGCAGTTTCCGATCCGTATACGAGCAGTACTTC
-,14,TRBJ2-7,TRBV5-1,-,CASSFVPSSYEQYF,TGCGCCAGCAGCTTTGTGCCTAGCTCCTACGAGCAGTACTTC
TRBD2,15,TRBJ2-3,TRBV5-1,-,CASSYGLAGADTQYF,TGCGCCAGCAGCTACGGACTAGCGGGAGCCGATACGCAGTATTTT
TRBD1,15,TRBJ2-7,TRBV6-5,once,CASSTGQGISYEQYF,TGTGCCAGCAGTACGGGACAGGGGATCTCCTACGAGCAGTACTTC
TRBD1,13,TRBJ1-1,TRBV9,-,CASNQGGRTEAFF,TGTGCCAGCAATCAGGGGGGAAGAACTGAAGCTTTCTTT
TRBD1,17,TRBJ1-1,TRBV10-3,once,CAISETRDRVPNTEAFF,TGTGCCATCAGTGAGACCCGGGACAGGGTACCGAACACTGAAGCTTTCTTT